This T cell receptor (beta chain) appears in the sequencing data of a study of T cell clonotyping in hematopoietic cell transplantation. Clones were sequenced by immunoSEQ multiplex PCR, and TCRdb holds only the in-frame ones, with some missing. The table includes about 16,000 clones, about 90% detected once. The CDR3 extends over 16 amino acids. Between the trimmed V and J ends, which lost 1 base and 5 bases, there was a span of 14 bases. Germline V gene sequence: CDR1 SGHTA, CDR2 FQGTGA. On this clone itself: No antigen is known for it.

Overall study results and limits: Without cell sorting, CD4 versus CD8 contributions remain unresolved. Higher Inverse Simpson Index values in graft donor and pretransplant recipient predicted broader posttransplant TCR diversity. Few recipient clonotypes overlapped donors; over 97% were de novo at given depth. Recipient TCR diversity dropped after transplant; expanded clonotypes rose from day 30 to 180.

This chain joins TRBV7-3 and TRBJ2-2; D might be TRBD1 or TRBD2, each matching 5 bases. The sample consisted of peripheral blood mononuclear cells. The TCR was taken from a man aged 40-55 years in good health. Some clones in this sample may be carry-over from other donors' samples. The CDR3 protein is CASSLIKGSGTGELFF. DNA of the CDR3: TGTGCCAGCAGCTTAATTAAGGGGTCGGGGACCGGGGAGCTGTTTTTT.